This TCR beta chain comes out of a study of PD-L1 blockade in urothelial cancer. CDR1 is SGHDT and CDR2 is YYEEEE in the germline V gene. Trimming took off 7 bases at V and 0 bases at J, with 10 bases between the two ends. This CDR3 contains 14 residues. Clones were read by immunoSEQ multiplex PCR, and TCRdb kept only the in-frame ones, dropping some. There are tens of thousands of clones in the sample; around nine tenths occur only once, and less than 10% lies in the top ten. This material consisted of PBMCs, taken around atezolizumab (anti-PD-L1) treatment. The sequence was obtained from a man aged 55 to 69 with urothelial cancer. The J gene is TRBJ2-2, the V gene TRBV5-6; maybe TRBD1 (6 bases). The CDR3 here is CASPGHANTGELFF. The CDR3 DNA follows: TGTGCCAGCCCGGGACACGCGAACACCGGGGAGCTGTTTTTT.